These 3 T cell receptor beta chains were sequenced from one sample in a study of T-cell memory formation after mild COVID-19. TCRdb itself ran the 5' RACE reads through MiXCR, one entry per CDR3 protein. The sample contains some 320,000 distinct CDR3 sequences, about 16% of which appear only once. Sequencing was performed on PBMCs or a T cell subset sorted from them (not recorded which). The receptors come from a young man who had mild COVID-19 (a few samples of this study predate the infection). Cell type and time point are not known.

In this sample, this clonotype turned up many times. The rearrangement uses TRBV28 and TRBJ1-5; D perhaps matches TRBD1 (6 bases). Germline V gene data show CDR1 as MDHEN and CDR2 as SYDVKM. The CDR3 spans 14 residues. Trimming took 8 bases from V and 3 from J, leaving 14 bases between them. In DNA, the CDR3 is TGTGCCAGCGTGCCGGGGGCGACCAATCAGCCCCAGCATTTT. Its translation is CASVPGATNQPQHF.

This clonotype was recorded a few times. The chain has TRBV7-2 and TRBJ1-2, with D hard to call. CDR1 is SGHTA and CDR2 is FQGNSA in the germline V gene. There are 14 residues in the CDR3. V was shortened by 5 bases and J by 4 bases, with 14 bases between the two germline ends. The CDR3 DNA reads TGTGCCAGCAGCCCCCAAGCCGGCCCCTATGGCTACACCTTC. Protein sequence: CASSPQAGPYGYTF.

This clonotype was seen a few times. J is TRBJ2-1 and V is TRBV4-2; D gene unclear. The CDR3 spans 12 residues. The ends were cut back, 1 base at V and 5 bases at J, with 3 bases in the middle. The germline gives CDR1 LGHNA, CDR2 YNFKEQ. The CDR3 DNA follows: TGTGCCAGCAGCCAAGTAAACAATGAGCAGTTCTTC. Translating it yields CASSQVNNEQFF.